Shown below are 11 T cell receptor beta chains from a single sample sequenced in a study of cytomegalovirus exposure and HLA in healthy donors. Researchers ran the PCR with 60 Vbeta and 13 Jbeta primers. The data were produced by immunoSEQ multiplex PCR, yet TCRdb's version contains in-frame clones alone and is incomplete. The listing records tens of thousands of clones. The source material was PBMCs. The receptors originated from a female donor in good health and CMV-seropositive.

The chain employs TRBV6-5 and TRBJ1-1; D is ambiguous. Between the trimmed V and J ends, which lost 8 bases and 2 bases, there was a span of 9 bases. The CDR3 extends over 12 amino acids. Germline values: CDR1 MNHEY, CDR2 SVGAGI. CDR3 DNA: TGTGCCAGCGGCCGCCCCAACACTGAAGCTTTCTTT. This codes for CASGRPNTEAFF.

V and J are TRBV5-6 and TRBJ2-3; 9 nucleotides agree with TRBD1. Germline CDR1 SGHDT, CDR2 YYEEEE. This CDR3 is built from 15 residues. The ends lost 4 bases at V and 3 bases at J; junction bases unmatched: 6. Here the CDR3 reads CASSHRGLRTDTQYF. CDR3 nucleotides: TGTGCCAGCAGCCACAGGGGGCTCAGAACAGATACGCAGTATTTT. Drawing the rest from reference TRBV5-6 and TRBJ2-3, the complete variable domain is DAGVTQSPTHLIKTRGQQVTLRCSPKSGHDTVSWYQQALGQGPQFIFQYYEEEERQRGNFPDRFSGHQFPNYSSELNVNALLLGDSALYLCASSHRGLRTDTQYFGPGTRLTVL.

This sequence joins TRBV11-2 and TRBJ1-1; D gene uncertain. V gave up 0 bases and J gave up 2 bases, with 10 bases separating them. Germline V gene lookup returns CDR1 SGHAT and CDR2 FQNNGV. This CDR3 region has 15 residues. CDR3 sequence reads: CASSLEILLNTEAFF. The CDR3 nucleotides are TGTGCCAGCAGCTTAGAAATTCTGCTAAACACTGAAGCTTTCTTT.

DNA for the CDR3: TGTGCCAGCAGCTTAGCGACAGGGAGGGGGGAGCTGTTTTTT. It translates to CASSLATGRGELFF. V and J are TRBV11-3 and TRBJ2-2; D is perhaps TRBD1 (7 bases). Germline CDR1 reads SGHNT; CDR2 reads YENEEA. Trimming left V 1 base short and J 8 bases short, with 11 bases between. CDR3 length equals 14 residues.

The chain combines TRBV28 with TRBJ1-4, with 11 bases fitting TRBD1. V was clipped by 4 bases and J by 7 bases; unmatched bases: 5. This CDR3 spans 15 amino acids. CDR1 is MDHEN, CDR2 SYDVKM, per germline. As DNA, the CDR3 is TGTGCCAGCAGTTCAACCGGGACAGGGGGTGAAAAACTGTTTTTT. It translates to CASSSTGTGGEKLFF.

The chain is built from TRBV4-3 and TRBJ1-2; a weak D match, TRBD1 (5 bases). This CDR3 comprises 12 residues. The germline V gene has CDR1 LGHNA and CDR2 YSLEER. Trimming pared 0 bases from V and 13 bases from J, leaving 12 bases between. DNA for the CDR3: TGCGCCAGCAGCCAAGAGGGCAGGGTCGGCACCTTC. It encodes CASSQEGRVGTF.

This chain links TRBV7-2 with TRBJ1-6; D uncertain. The germline V and J ends were trimmed by 6 bases and 0 bases, with 6 bases remaining between them. Germline CDR1 SGHTA, CDR2 FQGNSA. The CDR3 has 14 residues. CDR3 DNA sequence: TGTGCCAGCAGGGGAGACTCCTATAATTCACCCCTCCACTTT. Protein product: CASRGDSYNSPLHF.

V and J are TRBV4-2 and TRBJ2-7, with 8 nucleotides matching TRBD2. The V and J ends lost 0 bases and 4 bases, in that order; junction bases with no gene match: 2. The CDR3 consists of 14 residues. Looked up from germline, CDR1 is LGHNA and CDR2 is YNFKEQ. The CDR3 nucleotides are TGTGCCAGCAGCCAAGAAGGACTAGCATACGAGCAGTACTTC. Amino acids: CASSQEGLAYEQYF.

J is TRBJ1-1 and V is TRBV7-6; 8 nucleotides match TRBD1. CDR3 length equals 15 residues. With V trimmed by 0 bases and J by 5 bases, 5 bases remained unmatched. Germline lookup yields CDR1 SGHVS and CDR2 FNYEAQ. The CDR3 is CASSLADRVGTEAFF. CDR3 bases: TGTGCCAGCAGCTTAGCGGACAGGGTGGGAACTGAAGCTTTCTTT.

The chain couples TRBV25-1 to TRBJ2-3; TRBD1 matches 7 bases. Germline trimming cut 6 bases from V and 2 bases from J; bases unmatched to any gene: 8. Germline V gives CDR1 MGHDK, CDR2 SYGVNS. This CDR3 has 15 amino acids. CDR3 protein: CASSSTGSDTDTQYF. The CDR3 region has the DNA TGTGCCAGCAGCTCGACAGGGTCAGACACAGATACGCAGTATTTT.

V gene TRBV28 combines with J gene TRBJ2-5, with 9 bases aligning to TRBD1. The CDR3 loop spans 15 amino acids. Germline trimming cut 5 bases from V and 1 base from J; bases unmatched to any gene: 5. The germline V gene encodes CDR1 MDHEN and CDR2 SYDVKM. CDR3 sequence: CASSRPGQGQETQYF. In DNA form, the CDR3 reads TGTGCCAGCAGTCGACCGGGACAGGGCCAAGAGACCCAGTACTTC. The full variable domain, its missing parts supplied by reference TRBV28 and TRBJ2-5, is DVKVTQSSRYLVKRTGEKVFLECVQDMDHENMFWYRQDPGLGLRLIYFSYDVKMKEKGDIPEGYSVSREKKERFSLILESASTNQTSMYLCASSRPGQGQETQYFGPGTRLLVL.